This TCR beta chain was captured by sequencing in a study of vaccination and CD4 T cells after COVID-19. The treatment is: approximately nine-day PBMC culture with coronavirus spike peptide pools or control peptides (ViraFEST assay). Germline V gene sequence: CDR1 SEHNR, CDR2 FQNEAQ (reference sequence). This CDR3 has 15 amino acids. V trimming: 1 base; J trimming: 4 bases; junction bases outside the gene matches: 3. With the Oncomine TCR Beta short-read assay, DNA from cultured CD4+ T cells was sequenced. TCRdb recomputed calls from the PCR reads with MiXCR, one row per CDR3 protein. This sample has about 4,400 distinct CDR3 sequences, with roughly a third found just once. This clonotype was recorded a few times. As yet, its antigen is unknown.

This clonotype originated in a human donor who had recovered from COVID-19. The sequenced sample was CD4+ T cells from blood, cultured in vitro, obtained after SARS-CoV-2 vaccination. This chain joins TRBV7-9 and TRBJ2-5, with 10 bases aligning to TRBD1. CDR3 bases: TGTGCCAGCAGCTTAGGGGGACAGGGGAGAGAGACCCAGTACTTC. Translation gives CASSLGGQGRETQYF.